The TCR beta chain described here comes from a study of CD8+CD57+ T cells in acquired aplastic anemia. Study-level points and caveats: Significance was not reached for CD8+ Simpson's diversity between patients and controls.

Patients selected for sequencing had displayed CD8+CD57+ cell expansion by flow cytometry. All participating patients were living with severe acquired aplastic anemia. Investigators profiled TCR beta VDJ and CDR3 from genomic DNA template. TCRdb re-derived calls from the reads in MiXCR, one entry per CDR3 protein. The sample holds 250,000 to 300,000 distinct CDR3 sequences, under 60% seen once. In this sample, this clonotype turned up many times. Its target is unknown. V was cut by 6 bases and J by 3 bases, with 8 bases left in between. The germline gives CDR1 SNHLY, CDR2 FYNNEI. The CDR3 extends over 13 amino acids.

The chain carries TRBV2 and TRBJ2-2; D gene uncertain. The sequence was collected from a human donor with aplastic anemia. The sample taken for sequencing was sorted CD4+, CD8+, or CD8+CD57+ T cells (not recorded which) from PBMCs. DNA of the CDR3: TGTGCCAGCAGCCAGTCTTACACCGGGGAGCTGTTTTTT. Protein sequence: CASSQSYTGELFF. Complete variable domain (other parts from reference TRBV2 and TRBJ2-2): EPEVTQTPSHQVTQMGQEVILRCVPISNHLYFYWYRQILGQKVEFLVSFYNNEISEKSEIFDDQFSVERPDGSNFTLKIRSTKLEDSAMYFCASSQSYTGELFFGEGSRLTVL.